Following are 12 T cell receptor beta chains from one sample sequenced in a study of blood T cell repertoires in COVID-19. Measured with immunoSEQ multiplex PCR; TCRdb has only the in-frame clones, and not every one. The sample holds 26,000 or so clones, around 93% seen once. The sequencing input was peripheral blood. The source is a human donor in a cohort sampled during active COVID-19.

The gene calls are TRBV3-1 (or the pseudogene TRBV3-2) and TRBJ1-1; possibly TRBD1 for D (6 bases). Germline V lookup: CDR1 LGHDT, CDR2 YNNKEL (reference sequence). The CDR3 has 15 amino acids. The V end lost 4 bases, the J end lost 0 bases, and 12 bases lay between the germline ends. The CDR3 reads CASSRTRQVNTEAFF. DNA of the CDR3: TGTGCCAGCAGCCGAACCCGACAGGTGAACACTGAAGCTTTCTTT.

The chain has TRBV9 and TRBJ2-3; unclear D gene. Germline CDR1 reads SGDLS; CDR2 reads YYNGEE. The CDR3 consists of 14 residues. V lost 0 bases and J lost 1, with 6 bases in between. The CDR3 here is CASSVDPGTDTQYF. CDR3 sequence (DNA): TGTGCCAGCAGCGTAGATCCTGGCACAGATACGCAGTATTTT.

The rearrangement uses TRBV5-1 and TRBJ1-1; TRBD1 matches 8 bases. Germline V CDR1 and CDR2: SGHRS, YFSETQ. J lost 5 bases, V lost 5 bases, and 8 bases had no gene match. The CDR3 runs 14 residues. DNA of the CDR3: TGCGCCAGCAGACCAGGGGGCGGTCAGACTGAAGCTTTCTTT. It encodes CASRPGGGQTEAFF.

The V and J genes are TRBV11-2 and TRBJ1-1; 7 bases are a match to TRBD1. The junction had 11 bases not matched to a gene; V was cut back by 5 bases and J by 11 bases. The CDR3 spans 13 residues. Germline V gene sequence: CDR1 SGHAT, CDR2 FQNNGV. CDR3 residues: CASSDRQGLEAFF. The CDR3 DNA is TGTGCCAGCAGCGATCGACAGGGCTTAGAGGCTTTCTTT.

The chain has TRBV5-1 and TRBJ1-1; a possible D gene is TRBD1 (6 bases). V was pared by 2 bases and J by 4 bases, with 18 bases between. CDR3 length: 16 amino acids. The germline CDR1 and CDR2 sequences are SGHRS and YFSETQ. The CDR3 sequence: CASSLRGEGGVTEAFF. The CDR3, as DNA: TGCGCCAGCAGCTTACGGGGGGAAGGGGGAGTCACTGAAGCTTTCTTT.

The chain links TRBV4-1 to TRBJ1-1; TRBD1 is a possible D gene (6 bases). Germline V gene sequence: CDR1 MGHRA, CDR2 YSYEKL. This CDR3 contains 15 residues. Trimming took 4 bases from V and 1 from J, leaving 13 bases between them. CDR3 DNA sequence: TGCGCCAGCAGCCTATGGACAGCCTCGAACACTGAAGCTTTCTTT. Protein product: CASSLWTASNTEAFF.

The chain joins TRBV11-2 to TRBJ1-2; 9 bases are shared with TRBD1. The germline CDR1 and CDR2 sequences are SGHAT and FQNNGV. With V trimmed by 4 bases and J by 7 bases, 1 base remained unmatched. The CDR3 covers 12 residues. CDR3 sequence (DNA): TGTGCCAGCAGCTGGACAGGGGCTGGCTACACCTTC. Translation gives CASSWTGAGYTF.

Here the CDR3 reads CASSVFRTGLIGGELFF. The CDR3 DNA follows: TGCGCCAGCAGCGTTTTCCGGACAGGGCTTATCGGCGGGGAGCTGTTTTTT. The chain uses TRBV5-1 and TRBJ2-2, with TRBD1 matching over 8 bases. The CDR3 length is 17 residues. Germline trimming cut 4 bases from V and 7 bases from J; bases unmatched to any gene: 15. Germline V lookup: CDR1 SGHRS, CDR2 YFSETQ.

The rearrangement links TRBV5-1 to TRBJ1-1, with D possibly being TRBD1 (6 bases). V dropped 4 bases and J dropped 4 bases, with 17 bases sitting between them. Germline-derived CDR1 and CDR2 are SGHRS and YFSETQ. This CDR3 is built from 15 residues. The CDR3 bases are TGCGCCAGCAGCCCCCAGACAGGATCGGCCACTGAAGCTTTCTTT. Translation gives CASSPQTGSATEAFF.

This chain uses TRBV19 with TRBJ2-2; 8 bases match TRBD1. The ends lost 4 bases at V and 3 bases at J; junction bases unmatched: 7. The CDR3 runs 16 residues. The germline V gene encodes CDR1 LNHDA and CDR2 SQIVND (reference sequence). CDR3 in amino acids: CASSTPGQGYTGELFF. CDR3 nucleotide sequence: TGTGCCAGTAGTACCCCAGGACAGGGATACACCGGGGAGCTGTTTTTT. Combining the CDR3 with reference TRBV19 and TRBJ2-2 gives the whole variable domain DGGITQSPKYLFRKEGQNVTLSCEQNLNHDAMYWYRQDPGQGLRLIYYSQIVNDFQKGDIAEGYSVSREKKESFPLTVTSAQKNPTAFYLCASSTPGQGYTGELFFGEGSRLTVL.

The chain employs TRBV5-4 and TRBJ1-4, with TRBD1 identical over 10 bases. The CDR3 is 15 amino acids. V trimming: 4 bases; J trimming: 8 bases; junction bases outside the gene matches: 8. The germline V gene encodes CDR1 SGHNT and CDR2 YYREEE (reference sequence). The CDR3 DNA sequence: TGTGCCAGCAGCCGGACCGGGACAGGGGACGAAAAACTGTTTTTT. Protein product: CASSRTGTGDEKLFF. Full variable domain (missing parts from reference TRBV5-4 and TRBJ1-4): ETGVTQSPTHLIKTRGQQVTLRCSSQSGHNTVSWYQQALGQGPQFIFQYYREEENGRGNFPPRFSGLQFPNYSSELNVNALELDDSALYLCASSRTGTGDEKLFFGSGTQLSVL.

The CDR3 DNA sequence: TGTGCCAGCAGTCATTACAGGGGGAGCATCCTCTATGGCTACACCTTC. This codes for CASSHYRGSILYGYTF. J is TRBJ1-2 and V is TRBV27; 8 bases are a match to TRBD1. The CDR3 has 16 residues. CDR1 is MNHEY, CDR2 SMNVEV, per germline (reference sequence). Trimming cost V 5 bases and J 4 bases; bases outside gene matches: 12.